The rows below give T cell receptor beta chains drawn from one sample of a study of T cells in tuberculosis. Measured with immunoSEQ multiplex PCR; TCRdb has only the in-frame clones, and not every one. The sample lists 54,000 or so clones; around 81% were seen once. Source material: CD1b-GMM tetramer-negative cells sorted from PBMCs. These receptors all stem from an adult woman with latent tuberculosis. The CDR3 runs from the conserved cysteine through the conserved F or W. The order of the fields is clone size, D gene, CDR3 length, V gene, J gene, CDR3 protein, CDR3 DNA. The D gene is left open where the match is weak. Some rows have no size entry. The others give once, few or many, or a class for an expanded clone.

clone size: NA
D gene: NA
CDR3 length: 15
V gene: TRBV15
J gene: TRBJ1-2
CDR3 protein: CATSPLGEGVYGYTF
CDR3 DNA: TGTGCCACCAGCCCTCTGGGGGAGGGGGTCTATGGCTACACCTTC

clone size: NA
D gene: NA
CDR3 length: 14
V gene: TRBV30
J gene: TRBJ2-2
CDR3 protein: CAWSVTSYTGELFF
CDR3 DNA: TGTGCCTGGAGTGTTACATCCTACACCGGGGAGCTGTTTTTT

clone size: NA
D gene: TRBD1
CDR3 length: 14
V gene: TRBV28
J gene: TRBJ1-5
CDR3 protein: CASSLETGNQPQHF
CDR3 DNA: TGTGCCAGCAGTTTGGAGACAGGGAATCAGCCCCAGCATTTT

clone size: NA
D gene: TRBD2
CDR3 length: 12
V gene: TRBV2
J gene: TRBJ2-3
CDR3 protein: CASSTSGGAAYF
CDR3 DNA: TGTGCCAGCAGTACTAGCGGGGGGGCCGCGTATTTT

clone size: once
D gene: NA
CDR3 length: 14
V gene: TRBV7-2
J gene: TRBJ1-1
CDR3 protein: CASSFGQTNTEAFF
CDR3 DNA: TGTGCCAGCAGCTTTGGACAGACGAACACTGAAGCTTTCTTT

clone size: once
D gene: TRBD1
CDR3 length: 14
V gene: TRBV7-8
J gene: TRBJ2-5
CDR3 protein: CASSLGTVQETQYF
CDR3 DNA: TGTGCCAGCAGCTTGGGGACAGTACAAGAGACCCAGTACTTC

clone size: NA
D gene: TRBD1
CDR3 length: 14
V gene: TRBV5-6
J gene: TRBJ1-5
CDR3 protein: CASSSGTGNQPQHF
CDR3 DNA: TGTGCCAGCAGTTCCGGGACAGGGAATCAGCCCCAGCATTTT

clone size: NA
D gene: NA
CDR3 length: 13
V gene: TRBV14
J gene: TRBJ2-2
CDR3 protein: CASSQVQGGELFF
CDR3 DNA: TGTGCCAGCAGCCAAGTTCAGGGCGGGGAGCTGTTTTTT

clone size: NA
D gene: TRBD2
CDR3 length: 15
V gene: TRBV4-2
J gene: TRBJ2-1
CDR3 protein: CASSQDSGSFGEQFF
CDR3 DNA: TGTGCCAGCAGCCAAGACAGCGGGAGCTTCGGAGAGCAGTTCTTC

clone size: NA
D gene: NA
CDR3 length: 15
V gene: TRBV6-5
J gene: TRBJ1-1
CDR3 protein: CASTLRRAGDTEAFF
CDR3 DNA: TGTGCCAGCACCCTCAGGCGGGCAGGGGACACTGAAGCTTTCTTT

clone size: NA
D gene: TRBD2
CDR3 length: 18
V gene: TRBV10-1
J gene: TRBJ2-1
CDR3 protein: CASKSSGVTSGRRSEQFF
CDR3 DNA: TGCGCCAGCAAATCTTCGGGGGTGACTAGCGGGAGAAGAAGTGAGCAGTTCTTC

clone size: NA
D gene: TRBD2
CDR3 length: 15
V gene: TRBV5-8
J gene: TRBJ2-2
CDR3 protein: CASSSGTSGIGELFF
CDR3 DNA: TGTGCCAGCAGCTCCGGGACTAGCGGGATCGGGGAGCTGTTTTTT

clone size: NA
D gene: NA
CDR3 length: 16
V gene: TRBV5-6
J gene: TRBJ1-2
CDR3 protein: CASSFFSGLANYGYTF
CDR3 DNA: TGTGCCAGCAGCTTTTTCTCGGGTCTCGCTAACTATGGCTACACCTTC

clone size: NA
D gene: NA
CDR3 length: 14
V gene: TRBV5-4
J gene: TRBJ2-1
CDR3 protein: CASSFNRRATEQFF
CDR3 DNA: TGTGCCAGCAGCTTTAATCGGAGAGCGACCGAGCAGTTCTTC

clone size: NA
D gene: NA
CDR3 length: 13
V gene: TRBV7-9
J gene: TRBJ2-5
CDR3 protein: CASRSTGQETQYF
CDR3 DNA: TGTGCCAGCAGATCGACAGGACAAGAGACCCAGTACTTC

clone size: few
D gene: TRBD2
CDR3 length: 16
V gene: TRBV27
J gene: TRBJ2-1
CDR3 protein: CASSSMVAGAYNEQFF
CDR3 DNA: TGTGCCAGCAGTTCCATGGTAGCGGGAGCCTACAATGAGCAGTTCTTC

clone size: NA
D gene: TRBD2
CDR3 length: 16
V gene: TRBV5-1
J gene: TRBJ2-1
CDR3 protein: CASSPGLAGVYNEQFF
CDR3 DNA: TGCGCCAGCAGCCCCGGTCTAGCGGGAGTTTACAATGAGCAGTTCTTC

clone size: NA
D gene: TRBD2
CDR3 length: 15
V gene: TRBV5-3
J gene: TRBJ2-1
CDR3 protein: CARSFVSGSGGEQFF
CDR3 DNA: TGTGCCAGAAGCTTTGTCTCGGGGTCCGGGGGGGAGCAGTTCTTC

clone size: NA
D gene: TRBD1
CDR3 length: 13
V gene: TRBV6-1
J gene: TRBJ1-6
CDR3 protein: CASIGQGKAPLHF
CDR3 DNA: TGTGCCAGCATCGGACAGGGAAAGGCACCCCTCCACTTT

clone size: NA
D gene: TRBD2
CDR3 length: 14
V gene: TRBV6-5
J gene: TRBJ2-2
CDR3 protein: CASSRGLAGWELFF
CDR3 DNA: TGTGCCAGCAGCCGGGGACTAGCGGGATGGGAGCTGTTTTTT

clone size: NA
D gene: NA
CDR3 length: 14
V gene: TRBV19
J gene: TRBJ2-4
CDR3 protein: CASILPLAKNIQYF
CDR3 DNA: TGTGCCAGTATCCTCCCCCTAGCCAAAAACATTCAGTACTTC

clone size: NA
D gene: TRBD1
CDR3 length: 17
V gene: TRBV27
J gene: TRBJ1-6
CDR3 protein: CASSPRGGARGNSPLHF
CDR3 DNA: TGTGCCAGCAGTCCGAGAGGGGGCGCTAGGGGTAATTCACCCCTCCACTTT

clone size: NA
D gene: NA
CDR3 length: 13
V gene: TRBV19
J gene: TRBJ1-1
CDR3 protein: CASSRQAVPEAFF
CDR3 DNA: TGTGCCAGTAGTCGACAGGCTGTCCCTGAAGCTTTCTTT

clone size: NA
D gene: NA
CDR3 length: 12
V gene: TRBV2
J gene: TRBJ2-2
CDR3 protein: CASALDTGELFF
CDR3 DNA: TGTGCCAGCGCACTCGACACCGGGGAGCTGTTTTTT

clone size: NA
D gene: NA
CDR3 length: 12
V gene: TRBV19
J gene: TRBJ2-7
CDR3 protein: CASSSGSYEQYF
CDR3 DNA: TGTGCCAGTAGTAGCGGATCCTACGAGCAGTACTTC

clone size: NA
D gene: NA
CDR3 length: 13
V gene: TRBV2
J gene: TRBJ1-1
CDR3 protein: CASREPGRTEAFF
CDR3 DNA: TGTGCCAGCAGAGAGCCGGGGAGGACTGAAGCTTTCTTT

clone size: NA
D gene: NA
CDR3 length: 13
V gene: TRBV6-1
J gene: TRBJ2-7
CDR3 protein: CASSYDRYYEQYF
CDR3 DNA: TGTGCCAGCAGTTATGACAGATACTACGAGCAGTACTTC

clone size: NA
D gene: NA
CDR3 length: 13
V gene: TRBV28
J gene: TRBJ1-2
CDR3 protein: CASSWRGRGGYTF
CDR3 DNA: TGTGCCAGCAGCTGGAGAGGGAGGGGTGGCTACACCTTC

clone size: NA
D gene: TRBD1
CDR3 length: 18
V gene: TRBV11-2
J gene: TRBJ1-2
CDR3 protein: CASSLGRRTGGGTYGYTF
CDR3 DNA: TGTGCCAGCAGCTTAGGTAGAAGGACAGGGGGCGGAACCTATGGCTACACCTTC

clone size: NA
D gene: NA
CDR3 length: 14
V gene: TRBV9
J gene: TRBJ2-5
CDR3 protein: CASSVGGLQETQYF
CDR3 DNA: TGTGCCAGCAGCGTAGGAGGCTTGCAAGAGACCCAGTACTTC

clone size: NA
D gene: TRBD1
CDR3 length: 17
V gene: TRBV19
J gene: TRBJ2-2
CDR3 protein: CASRGTGGLRGTGELFF
CDR3 DNA: TGTGCCAGTAGAGGGACAGGGGGACTCCGTGGCACCGGGGAGCTGTTTTTT

clone size: NA
D gene: TRBD1
CDR3 length: 16
V gene: TRBV6-5
J gene: TRBJ2-5
CDR3 protein: CASSYSPGQGSETQYF
CDR3 DNA: TGTGCCAGCAGTTACTCCCCGGGACAGGGAAGTGAGACCCAGTACTTC

clone size: NA
D gene: TRBD2
CDR3 length: 15
V gene: TRBV28
J gene: TRBJ2-7
CDR3 protein: CASIRSSGPSNEQYF
CDR3 DNA: TGTGCCAGCATCCGTTCTAGCGGGCCTAGTAACGAGCAGTACTTC

clone size: NA
D gene: NA
CDR3 length: 15
V gene: TRBV27
J gene: TRBJ2-3
CDR3 protein: CASSFLQGSTDTQYF
CDR3 DNA: TGTGCCAGCAGTTTTCTCCAGGGGTCCACAGATACGCAGTATTTT

clone size: once
D gene: NA
CDR3 length: 14
V gene: TRBV2
J gene: TRBJ2-4
CDR3 protein: CASSEAQQGTIQYF
CDR3 DNA: TGTGCCAGCAGCGAAGCGCAACAGGGTACCATTCAGTACTTC

clone size: NA
D gene: TRBD1
CDR3 length: 15
V gene: TRBV5-1
J gene: TRBJ1-2
CDR3 protein: CASSLARGQGKGYTF
CDR3 DNA: TGCGCCAGCAGCTTGGCCAGGGGACAGGGAAAGGGCTACACCTTC

clone size: NA
D gene: NA
CDR3 length: 12
V gene: TRBV2
J gene: TRBJ2-7
CDR3 protein: CASSDQGYEQYF
CDR3 DNA: TGTGCCAGCAGTGATCAGGGTTACGAGCAGTACTTC

clone size: NA
D gene: NA
CDR3 length: 17
V gene: TRBV1
J gene: TRBJ2-4
CDR3 protein: CTSSQNGQLLAKNIQYF
CDR3 DNA: TGCACCAGCAGCCAAAATGGACAGCTGCTAGCCAAAAACATTCAGTACTTC

clone size: NA
D gene: TRBD1
CDR3 length: 14
V gene: TRBV29-1
J gene: TRBJ2-5
CDR3 protein: CSVPEGRQGETQYF
CDR3 DNA: TGCAGCGTCCCCGAGGGGCGACAGGGGGAGACCCAGTACTTC

clone size: NA
D gene: NA
CDR3 length: 17
V gene: TRBV5-4
J gene: TRBJ2-3
CDR3 protein: CASSLAQLASTTDTQYF
CDR3 DNA: TGTGCCAGCAGCTTGGCCCAACTAGCTAGTACCACAGATACGCAGTATTTT

clone size: NA
D gene: TRBD1
CDR3 length: 16
V gene: TRBV7-9
J gene: TRBJ1-5
CDR3 protein: CASSLAASGGSQPQHF
CDR3 DNA: TGTGCCAGCAGCTTAGCGGCGTCAGGGGGATCTCAGCCCCAGCATTTT

clone size: NA
D gene: NA
CDR3 length: 15
V gene: TRBV19
J gene: TRBJ2-7
CDR3 protein: CASSIAGAALYEQYF
CDR3 DNA: TGTGCCAGTAGTATAGCTGGAGCGGCCCTCTACGAGCAGTACTTC

clone size: NA
D gene: NA
CDR3 length: 13
V gene: TRBV5-4
J gene: TRBJ1-1
CDR3 protein: CASSFWGDTEAFF
CDR3 DNA: TGTGCCAGCAGCTTTTGGGGGGACACTGAAGCTTTCTTT

clone size: once
D gene: TRBD2
CDR3 length: 17
V gene: TRBV7-2
J gene: TRBJ2-5
CDR3 protein: CASSPRLAGGRVETQYF
CDR3 DNA: TGTGCCAGCAGCCCCCGACTAGCGGGGGGGCGAGTGGAGACCCAGTACTTC

clone size: NA
D gene: TRBD1
CDR3 length: 17
V gene: TRBV19
J gene: TRBJ1-5
CDR3 protein: CASSSSTGGWGNQPQHF
CDR3 DNA: TGTGCCAGTAGTTCTTCGACAGGGGGCTGGGGCAATCAGCCCCAGCATTTT

clone size: few
D gene: NA
CDR3 length: 15
V gene: TRBV4-3
J gene: TRBJ2-1
CDR3 protein: CASSQIGSGGNEQFF
CDR3 DNA: TGCGCCAGCAGCCAAATAGGGAGCGGAGGGAATGAGCAGTTCTTC

clone size: few
D gene: TRBD2
CDR3 length: 17
V gene: TRBV28
J gene: TRBJ2-1
CDR3 protein: CASSTPRTSGVYNEQFF
CDR3 DNA: TGTGCCAGCAGCACCCCTCGGACTAGCGGGGTCTACAATGAGCAGTTCTTC

clone size: NA
D gene: TRBD2
CDR3 length: 17
V gene: TRBV28
J gene: TRBJ2-5
CDR3 protein: CASSSRSGTPPGGTQYF
CDR3 DNA: TGTGCCAGCAGTTCCAGAAGCGGGACCCCCCCAGGAGGGACCCAGTACTTC

clone size: few
D gene: NA
CDR3 length: 13
V gene: TRBV18
J gene: TRBJ2-7
CDR3 protein: CASSTGVSYEQYF
CDR3 DNA: TGTGCCAGCTCTACTGGTGTCTCCTACGAGCAGTACTTC

clone size: NA
D gene: NA
CDR3 length: 12
V gene: TRBV5-4
J gene: TRBJ1-2
CDR3 protein: CASSLDGVGYTF
CDR3 DNA: TGTGCCAGCAGCTTGGACGGGGTCGGCTACACCTTC

clone size: NA
D gene: TRBD1
CDR3 length: 15
V gene: TRBV5-1
J gene: TRBJ1-2
CDR3 protein: CASSLGTGPDYGYTF
CDR3 DNA: TGCGCCAGCAGCTTGGGGACAGGGCCGGACTATGGCTACACCTTC

clone size: NA
D gene: TRBD1
CDR3 length: 15
V gene: TRBV19
J gene: TRBJ2-2
CDR3 protein: CASSLGQGGTGELFF
CDR3 DNA: TGTGCCAGTAGCCTTGGACAGGGGGGGACCGGGGAGCTGTTTTTT

clone size: NA
D gene: TRBD1
CDR3 length: 17
V gene: TRBV5-1
J gene: TRBJ1-5
CDR3 protein: CASSPGGGQGSNQPQHF
CDR3 DNA: TGCGCCAGCAGCCCGGGGGGAGGACAGGGGAGCAATCAGCCCCAGCATTTT

clone size: NA
D gene: NA
CDR3 length: 16
V gene: TRBV5-1
J gene: TRBJ2-5
CDR3 protein: CASRLGASGKGETQYF
CDR3 DNA: TGCGCCAGCAGGCTGGGGGCTAGCGGTAAAGGGGAGACCCAGTACTTC

clone size: NA
D gene: NA
CDR3 length: 16
V gene: TRBV5-1
J gene: TRBJ2-1
CDR3 protein: CASSLLPLADYNEQFF
CDR3 DNA: TGCGCCAGCAGCTTGCTACCCTTAGCGGATTACAATGAGCAGTTCTTC